These T cell receptor beta chains were read from a single sample in a study of cytomegalovirus exposure and HLA in healthy donors. The method was immunoSEQ multiplex PCR; TCRdb's version includes in-frame clones alone and lacks a portion of them. The table shows around 180,000 clones, with 71% occurring only once. The sequenced material came from PBMCs. The receptors originated from a girl between 5 and 17 years old in good health and CMV-seronegative. Each CDR3 is given with its conserved first and last residue. The order of the fields is clone size, J gene, D gene, V gene, CDR3 protein, CDR3 DNA. D genes are given only for firm matches. Size is omitted from some rows. Given values are once, few, many or a class for expanded clones.

once	TRBJ1-2	.	TRBV4-1	CASSQGGFLSRGKGGGYTF	TGCGCCAGCAGCCAAGGTGGGTTTTTAAGCCGTGGCAAAGGAGGCGGCTACACCTTC
.	TRBJ2-7	.	TRBV14	CASSSQGGRTYEQYF	TGTGCCAGCAGCTCTCAGGGGGGCCGTACCTACGAGCAGTACTTC
.	TRBJ1-1	.	TRBV6-5	CASSYGGTNTEAFF	TGTGCCAGCAGTTACGGGGGCACGAACACTGAAGCTTTCTTT
.	TRBJ2-7	TRBD2	TRBV7-9	CAGVLAGAYEQYF	TGTGCCGGCGTACTAGCGGGCGCCTACGAGCAGTACTTC
.	TRBJ1-5	.	TRBV5-5	CASSLRGFGNQPQHF	TGTGCCAGCAGCTTACGGGGATTTGGCAATCAGCCCCAGCATTTT
.	TRBJ1-2	.	TRBV29-1	CSVEDRKGYGYTF	TGCAGCGTTGAAGACAGGAAGGGGTATGGCTACACCTTC
few	TRBJ2-3	TRBD2	TRBV6-1	CASRLGGAGTDTQYF	TGTGCCAGCAGACTCGGGGGGGCTGGCACAGATACGCAGTATTTT
.	TRBJ1-1	TRBD1	TRBV5-6	CASSNRPDRGHQNTEAFF	TGTGCCAGCAGTAATCGGCCGGACAGGGGACACCAGAACACTGAAGCTTTCTTT
few	TRBJ2-7	TRBD2	TRBV5-6	CASSPRLGGETYEQYF	TGTGCCAGCAGCCCCCGTCTGGGGGGGGAAACGTACGAGCAGTACTTC
.	TRBJ1-1	TRBD1	TRBV6-4	CASRRTGANTEAFF	TGTGCCAGCAGACGGACAGGAGCGAACACTGAAGCTTTCTTT
.	TRBJ1-1	.	TRBV29-1	CSVVTGNTEAFF	TGCAGCGTTGTGACAGGGAACACTGAAGCTTTCTTT
.	TRBJ1-6	TRBD1	TRBV6-5	CATGRTGINSPLHF	TGTGCCACCGGGCGGACAGGGATAAATTCACCCCTCCACTTT
few	TRBJ1-1	.	TRBV27	CASSLAGMGGNTEAFF	TGTGCCAGCAGCTTGGCCGGGATGGGGGGGAACACTGAAGCTTTCTTT
once	TRBJ2-1	.	TRBV9	CASSPRSAGPRGEQFF	TGTGCCAGCAGCCCCAGGTCGGCGGGCCCCCGAGGTGAGCAGTTCTTC
.	TRBJ2-7	TRBD2	TRBV25-1	CASGTTAYEQYF	TGTGCCAGCGGGACTACAGCTTACGAGCAGTACTTC
few	TRBJ2-3	.	TRBV5-8	CASSLGRPTDTQYF	TGTGCCAGCAGCTTAGGCAGGCCCACAGATACGCAGTATTTT
.	TRBJ1-1	.	TRBV11-3	CASSLDAREGQNTEAFF	TGTGCCAGCAGCTTAGATGCTAGGGAGGGCCAGAACACTGAAGCTTTCTTT
.	TRBJ1-1	.	TRBV7-9	CASSLRQGPYTEAFF	TGTGCCAGCAGCTTAAGACAAGGCCCATACACTGAAGCTTTCTTT
few	TRBJ2-1	.	TRBV10-2	CASSEAGVGNEQFF	TGCGCCAGCAGTGAGGCAGGGGTTGGGAATGAGCAGTTCTTC